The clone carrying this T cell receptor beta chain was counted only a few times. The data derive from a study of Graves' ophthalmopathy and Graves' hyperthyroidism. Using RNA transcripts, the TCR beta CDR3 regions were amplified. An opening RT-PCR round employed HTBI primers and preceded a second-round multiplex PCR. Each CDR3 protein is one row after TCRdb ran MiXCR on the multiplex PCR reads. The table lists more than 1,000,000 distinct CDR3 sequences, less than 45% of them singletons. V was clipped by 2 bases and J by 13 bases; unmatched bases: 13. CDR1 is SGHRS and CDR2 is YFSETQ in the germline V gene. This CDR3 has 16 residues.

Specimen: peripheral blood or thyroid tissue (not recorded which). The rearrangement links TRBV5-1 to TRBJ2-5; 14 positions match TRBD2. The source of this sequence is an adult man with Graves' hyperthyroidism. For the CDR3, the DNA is TGCGCCAGCAGCTTCGGACTAGCGGGGGGCCTGGACGTTCTGTACTTC. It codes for CASSFGLAGGLDVLYF.